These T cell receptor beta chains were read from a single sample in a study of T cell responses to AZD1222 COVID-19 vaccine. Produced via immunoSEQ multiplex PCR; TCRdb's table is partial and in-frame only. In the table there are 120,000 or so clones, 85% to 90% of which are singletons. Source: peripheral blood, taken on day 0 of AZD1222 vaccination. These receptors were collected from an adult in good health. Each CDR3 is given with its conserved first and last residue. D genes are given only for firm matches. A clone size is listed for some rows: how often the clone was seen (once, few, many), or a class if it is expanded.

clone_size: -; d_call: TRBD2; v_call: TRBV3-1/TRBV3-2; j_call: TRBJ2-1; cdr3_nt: TGTGCCAGCAGCCAATATGCGGGGAGGGCAAGTCGGGAGCAGTTCTTC; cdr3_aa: CASSQYAGRASREQFF
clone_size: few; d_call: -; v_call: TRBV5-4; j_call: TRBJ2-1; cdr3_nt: TGTGCCAGCAGCTTAGCGGGCTCTAGAAGTGAGCAGTTCTTC; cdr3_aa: CASSLAGSRSEQFF
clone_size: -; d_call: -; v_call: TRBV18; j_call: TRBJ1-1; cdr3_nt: TGTGCCAGCTCACCACCGACGACAGTCGGGGAAGCTTTCTTT; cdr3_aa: CASSPPTTVGEAFF
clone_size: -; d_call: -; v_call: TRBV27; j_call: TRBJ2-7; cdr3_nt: TGTGCCAGCAGTTTTACCGAAACCTACGAGCAGTACTTC; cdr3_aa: CASSFTETYEQYF
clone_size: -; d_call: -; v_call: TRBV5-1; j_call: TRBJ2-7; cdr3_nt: TGCGCCAGCAGCTTGGGAATGGACAGCCTTATGTTGTACGAGCAGTACTTC; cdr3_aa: CASSLGMDSLMLYEQYF
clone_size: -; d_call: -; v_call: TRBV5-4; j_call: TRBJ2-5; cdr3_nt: TGTGCCAGCAGCCAGGAACAGGGACCCGAGACCCAGTACTTC; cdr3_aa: CASSQEQGPETQYF
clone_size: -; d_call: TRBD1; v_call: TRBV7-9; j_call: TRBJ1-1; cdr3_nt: TGTGCCAGCAGCTTGAAAGGGGGCGCGTCTGAAGCTTTCTTT; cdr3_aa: CASSLKGGASEAFF
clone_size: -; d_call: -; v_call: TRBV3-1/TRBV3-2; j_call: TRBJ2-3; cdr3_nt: TGTGCCAGCAGCCAAGGGCCCACGACGAAGGTAGATACGCAGTATTTT; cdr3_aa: CASSQGPTTKVDTQYF
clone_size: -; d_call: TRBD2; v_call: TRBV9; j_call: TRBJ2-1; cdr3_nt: TGTGCCAGCAGCCTCCGGGGGGATGAGCAGTTCTTC; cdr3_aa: CASSLRGDEQFF
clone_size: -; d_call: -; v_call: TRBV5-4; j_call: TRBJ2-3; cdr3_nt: TGTGCCAGCAGCATGGACTTGGCGACAGATACGCAGTATTTT; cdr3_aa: CASSMDLATDTQYF
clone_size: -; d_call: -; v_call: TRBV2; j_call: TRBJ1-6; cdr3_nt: TGTGCCAGCAGTGATGAGGGGTCACCCCTCCACTTT; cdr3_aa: CASSDEGSPLHF
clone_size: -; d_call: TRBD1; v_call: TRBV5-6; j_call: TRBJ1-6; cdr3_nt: TGTGCCAGCAGCCTGAGGGGACAGAGAGGTTCACCCCTCCACTTT; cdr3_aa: CASSLRGQRGSPLHF
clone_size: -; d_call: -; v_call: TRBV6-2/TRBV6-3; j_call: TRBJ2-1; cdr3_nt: TGTGCCAGCAGTAGGGGTTCCTACAATGAGCAGTTCTTC; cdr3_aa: CASSRGSYNEQFF
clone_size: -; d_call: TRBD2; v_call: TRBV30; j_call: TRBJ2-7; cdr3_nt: TGTGCCTTTATACGCGGGGGCTCCTACGAGCAGTACTTC; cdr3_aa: CAFIRGGSYEQYF
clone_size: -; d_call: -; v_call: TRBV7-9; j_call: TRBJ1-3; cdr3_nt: TGTGCCAGCAGCGAGGTCCTTTACTCTGGAAACACCATATATTTT; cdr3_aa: CASSEVLYSGNTIYF
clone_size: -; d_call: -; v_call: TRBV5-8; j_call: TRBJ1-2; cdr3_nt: TGTGCCAGCCGCAGGGAGTATGGCTACACCTTC; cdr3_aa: CASRREYGYTF
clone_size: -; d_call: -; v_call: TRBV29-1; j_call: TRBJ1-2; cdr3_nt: TGCAGCGCCGCGTCGGGGGGAGGGTATGGCTACACCTTC; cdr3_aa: CSAASGGGYGYTF
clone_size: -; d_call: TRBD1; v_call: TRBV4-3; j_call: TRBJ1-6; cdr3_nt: TGCGCCAGCAGCCAAGGGCCCGGGCAGGGGGCACCCTATAATTCACCCCTCCACTTT; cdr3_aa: CASSQGPGQGAPYNSPLHF
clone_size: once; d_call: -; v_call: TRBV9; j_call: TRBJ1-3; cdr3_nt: TGTGCCAGCAGCGTAAGTCCCGTTTTTCACTCTGGAAACACCATATATTTT; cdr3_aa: CASSVSPVFHSGNTIYF
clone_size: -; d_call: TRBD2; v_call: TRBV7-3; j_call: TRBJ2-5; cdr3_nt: TGTGCCAGCAGCTTAGGGCTAGCGGAAGATAGGACCCAGTACTTC; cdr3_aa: CASSLGLAEDRTQYF
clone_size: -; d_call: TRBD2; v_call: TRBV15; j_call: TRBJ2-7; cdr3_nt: TGTGCCACCAGCAGAGATGAGGCGGGGGGTTCCTACGAGCAGTACTTC; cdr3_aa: CATSRDEAGGSYEQYF
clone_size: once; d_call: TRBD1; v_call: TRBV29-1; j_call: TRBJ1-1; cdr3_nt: TGCAGCGTTGGCGGAGGGACAGGTGTGAACACTGAAGCTTTCTTT; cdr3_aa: CSVGGGTGVNTEAFF
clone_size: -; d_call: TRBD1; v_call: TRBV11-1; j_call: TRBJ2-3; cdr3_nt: TGTGCCAGCAGCTTAGTTGGGACAGGGAAGGATACGCAGTATTTT; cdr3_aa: CASSLVGTGKDTQYF
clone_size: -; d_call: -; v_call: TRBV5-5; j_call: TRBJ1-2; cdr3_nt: TGTGCCAGCAGCTTTAGGGAGGGGGGCTACACCTTC; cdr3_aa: CASSFREGGYTF
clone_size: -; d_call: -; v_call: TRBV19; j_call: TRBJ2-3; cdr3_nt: TGTGCCAGTAGTGAAGGACTTTTAGATACGCAGTATTTT; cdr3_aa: CASSEGLLDTQYF
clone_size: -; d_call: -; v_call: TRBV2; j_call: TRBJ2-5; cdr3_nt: TGTGCCAGCAGTGATTGGGGTATCCAAGAGACCCAGTACTTC; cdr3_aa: CASSDWGIQETQYF
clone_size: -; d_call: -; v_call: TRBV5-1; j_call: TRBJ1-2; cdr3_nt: TGCGCCAGCAGCTTAGGGGTCCGGGAGGCTGGCTACACCTTC; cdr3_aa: CASSLGVREAGYTF
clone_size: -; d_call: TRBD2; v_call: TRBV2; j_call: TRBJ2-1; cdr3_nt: TGTGCCAGCAGGAAGACTAGCTCCCCCGGTGATGAGCAGTTCTTC; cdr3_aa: CASRKTSSPGDEQFF
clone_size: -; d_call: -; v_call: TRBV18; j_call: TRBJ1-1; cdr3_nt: TGTGCCAGCTCACCACCGCGGCCCCTTGGCAACACTGAAGCTTTCTTT; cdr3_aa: CASSPPRPLGNTEAFF
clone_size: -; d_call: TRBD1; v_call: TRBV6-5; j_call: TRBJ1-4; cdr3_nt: TGTGCCAGCCGGGACAGTTTTAATGAAAAACTGTTTTTT; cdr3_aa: CASRDSFNEKLFF
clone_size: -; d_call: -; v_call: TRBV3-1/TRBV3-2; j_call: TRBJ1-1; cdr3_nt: TGTGCCAGCAGCCTCACGACCAGGCTGGCTGAAGCTTTCTTT; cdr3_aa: CASSLTTRLAEAFF
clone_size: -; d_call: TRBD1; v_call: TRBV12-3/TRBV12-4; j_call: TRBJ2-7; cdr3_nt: TGTGCCAGCAGTCCGACAGGGGGCTACGAGCAGTACTTC; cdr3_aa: CASSPTGGYEQYF
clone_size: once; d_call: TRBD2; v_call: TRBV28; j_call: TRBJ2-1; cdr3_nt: TGTGCCAGCACCTATGACCCGAGCGGGAGGGGGTATGAGCAGTTCTTC; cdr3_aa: CASTYDPSGRGYEQFF
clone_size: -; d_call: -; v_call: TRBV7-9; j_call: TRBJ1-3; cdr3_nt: TGTGCCAGCAGCTCCTTCGGGGGAAAACACCGCTCTGGAAACACCATATATTTT; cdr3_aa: CASSSFGGKHRSGNTIYF
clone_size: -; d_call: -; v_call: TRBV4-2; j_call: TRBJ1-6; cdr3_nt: TGTGCCAGCAGCCAAAGTTCAGCCTCAAAAATTCATACCCTCCACTTT; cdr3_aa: CASSQSSASKIHTLHF
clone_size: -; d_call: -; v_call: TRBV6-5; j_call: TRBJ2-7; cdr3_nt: TGTGCCAGCAGTAGCGAGGGGGGATACGAGCAGTACTTC; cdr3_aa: CASSSEGGYEQYF
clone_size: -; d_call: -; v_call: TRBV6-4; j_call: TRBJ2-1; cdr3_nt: TGTGCCAGCAATGACGGAGACTACAATGAGCAGTTCTTC; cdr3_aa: CASNDGDYNEQFF
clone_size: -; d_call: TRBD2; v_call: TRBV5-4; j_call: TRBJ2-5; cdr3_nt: TGTGCCAGCAGCCAGGGACTAGCGGAAGAGACCCAGTACTTC; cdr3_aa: CASSQGLAEETQYF
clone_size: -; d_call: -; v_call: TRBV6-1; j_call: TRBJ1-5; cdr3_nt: TGTGCCAGCAGTGATTTATCCCAGTCCTATAGCAATCAGCCCCAGCATTTT; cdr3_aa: CASSDLSQSYSNQPQHF
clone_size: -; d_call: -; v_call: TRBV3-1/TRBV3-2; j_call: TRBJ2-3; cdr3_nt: TGTGCCAGCAGCGGTAATACCTTTAGGGGGGGGAGAGATACGCAGTATTTT; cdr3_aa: CASSGNTFRGGRDTQYF
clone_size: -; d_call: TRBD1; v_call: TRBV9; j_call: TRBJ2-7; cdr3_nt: TGTGCCAGCAGCGTAGAGGGACAGGGCTTTTACGAGCAGTACTTC; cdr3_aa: CASSVEGQGFYEQYF
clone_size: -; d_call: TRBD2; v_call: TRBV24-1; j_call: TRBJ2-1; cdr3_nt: TGTGCCACCAGTGATTTCGCCCTAGGACTAGCGGGGGTCAATGAGCAGTTCTTC; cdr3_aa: CATSDFALGLAGVNEQFF
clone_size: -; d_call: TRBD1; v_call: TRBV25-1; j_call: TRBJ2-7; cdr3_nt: TGTGCCAGCAGTGAGGGGTGGGACAGGTGGTCCTACGAGCAGTACTTC; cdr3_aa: CASSEGWDRWSYEQYF
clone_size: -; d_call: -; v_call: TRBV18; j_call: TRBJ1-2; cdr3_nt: TGTGCCAGCTCACCAGGGGGCCACTATGGCTACACCTTC; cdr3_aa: CASSPGGHYGYTF
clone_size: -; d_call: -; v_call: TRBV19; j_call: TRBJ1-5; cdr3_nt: TGTGCCAGTAGTCGTCGCGGCGGGCTCAGCCAGCCCCAGCATTTT; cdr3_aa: CASSRRGGLSQPQHF
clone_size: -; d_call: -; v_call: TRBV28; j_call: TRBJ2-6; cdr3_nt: TGTGCCAGCAGTCAGGGGTCCGGGGCCAACGTCCTGACTTTC; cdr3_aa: CASSQGSGANVLTF
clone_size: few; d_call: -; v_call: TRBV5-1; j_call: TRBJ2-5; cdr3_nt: TGCGCCAGCAGCTCCCAAGAGACCCAGTACTTC; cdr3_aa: CASSSQETQYF